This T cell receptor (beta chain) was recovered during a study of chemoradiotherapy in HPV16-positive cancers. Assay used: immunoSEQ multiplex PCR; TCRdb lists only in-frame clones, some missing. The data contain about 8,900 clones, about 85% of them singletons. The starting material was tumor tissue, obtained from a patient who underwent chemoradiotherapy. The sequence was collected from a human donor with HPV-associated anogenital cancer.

The CDR3 coding sequence is TGTGCCAGCGGGGATAGCAATCAGCCCCAGCATTTT. It is translated as CASGDSNQPQHF. V and J are TRBV28 and TRBJ1-5; no definite D call. From germline, CDR1 is MDHEN and CDR2 SYDVKM. V was shortened by 8 bases and J by 0 bases, with 5 bases between the two germline ends. The CDR3 runs 12 residues.